This T cell receptor (beta chain) was sequenced for a study of early T cells in non-severe SARS-CoV-2 infection. Across the study: Sequenced bulk RNA came from whole blood that was unsorted, and chains were unpaired.

V was shortened by 6 bases and J by 1 base, with 10 bases between the two germline ends. The CDR3 is made up of 14 amino acids. Germline V gene sequence: CDR1 SNHLY, CDR2 FYNNEI. This clonotype was observed many times. Its antigen is not identified. Study-wide findings and caveats: There was a bias toward anti-spike CD8 responses in VDJdb matching, which missed private and CD4 specificities.

The TCR library protocol attached unique molecular identifiers to the individual cDNA molecules. TCRdb re-derived calls from the 5' RACE reads in MiXCR, one entry per CDR3 protein. The table records 100,000 to 120,000 distinct CDR3 sequences, 9.5% to 13% of them present only once. The sequenced sample was whole blood. This clonotype was sampled from an adult who was a healthcare worker with PCR-confirmed SARS-CoV-2 infection or an uninfected control (not recorded which). The genes are TRBV2 and TRBJ1-5; D call uncertain. The CDR3 protein is CASRDGLSNQPQHF. The CDR3 bases are TGTGCCAGCAGGGATGGACTGAGCAATCAGCCCCAGCATTTT.